The 20 T cell receptor beta chains below come from one sample, sequenced in a study of T-cell reconstitution after alpha-beta-depleted transplantation in children. Unique molecular identifiers were incorporated into the prepared TCRbeta library. Using its own MiXCR run on the PCR reads, TCRdb lists one record per CDR3 protein. The table has hundreds of thousands of distinct CDR3 sequences, 10% to 15% seen once. The sequenced sample was PBMCs, mostly from graft donor cells, obtained 360 days after TCRalphabeta/CD19-depleted stem cell transplant. Receptor source: a male patient under 18 who had a stem cell transplant for acute myeloid leukemia, so the T cells may come from the graft donor.

This chain connects TRBV12-3 or TRBV12-4 to TRBJ2-7, with D possibly matching TRBD2 (5 bases). The CDR3 loop spans 15 amino acids. Trimming removed 1 base from V and 2 bases from J, with 12 bases in between. CDR3 DNA: TGTGCCAGCAGTTTAGGTGCGGGCTCCACCTACGAGCAGTACTTC. Protein: CASSLGAGSTYEQYF.

This clonotype was observed a few times. The chain couples TRBV20-1 to TRBJ2-5; D is undetermined. The germline V gene encodes CDR1 DFQATT and CDR2 SNEGSKA (reference sequence). V lost 6 bases to trimming and J lost 2 bases, with 7 bases between them. This CDR3 contains 11 residues. Here the CDR3 DNA reads TGCAGTGCCCTCACTCAAGAGACCCAGTACTTC. It encodes CSALTQETQYF.

Ten or more counts support this clonotype. V gene TRBV7-2 combines with J gene TRBJ1-5, with a tentative D call TRBD1 (6 bases). CDR3 length: 13 amino acids. Germline V gene data show CDR1 as SGHTA and CDR2 as FQGNSA. Trimming removed 0 bases at V and 14 bases at J, with 14 bases between. The CDR3 loop reads CASSLAGGDGEHF. The CDR3 coding sequence is TGTGCCAGCAGCTTAGCAGGGGGGGACGGCGAGCATTTT.

Comment on this clonotype: A much larger clone is a single base away; this may be a read error. CDR3 DNA sequence: TGCAGCGTTGTTCCAGGGGAGGACAATCAGCCCCAGCATTTT. This sequence encodes CSVVPGEDNQPQHF. The chain carries TRBV29-1 and TRBJ1-5, with TRBD1 as a possible D gene (6 bases). The germline CDR1 and CDR2 sequences are SQVTM and ANQGSEA. V was pared by 4 bases and J by 3 bases, with 13 bases between. This CDR3 spans 14 amino acids.

This clonotype was seen a handful of times. The V and J genes are TRBV7-8 and TRBJ2-1, with 8 bases matching TRBD1. Trimming took 0 bases from V and 1 from J; bases not matched to a gene: 2. The CDR3 has 16 residues. Per the germline V gene, CDR1 is SGHVS and CDR2 is FQNEAQ. CDR3 loop: CASSLAGTGSYNEQFF. The CDR3 DNA reads as TGTGCCAGCAGCTTAGCAGGGACAGGATCCTACAATGAGCAGTTCTTC.

This clonotype was observed at least ten times. The rearrangement joins TRBV11-2 to TRBJ2-2; tentatively, D is TRBD1 (6 bases). This CDR3 spans 15 amino acids. V dropped 4 bases and J dropped 4 bases, with 13 bases sitting between them. Germline V gives CDR1 SGHAT, CDR2 FQNNGV. The CDR3 is CASSSRGGGTGELFF. In nucleotides, the CDR3 is TGTGCCAGCAGCTCTAGAGGGGGTGGCACCGGGGAGCTGTTTTTT.

The table lists this clonotype with many counts. The rearrangement joins TRBV7-9 to TRBJ1-1; TRBD1 aligns across 7 bases. The CDR3 runs 14 residues. J gave up 2 bases and V 4 bases, and 4 bases lay outside the gene matches. The germline V gene has CDR1 SEHNR and CDR2 FQNEAQ (reference sequence). The CDR3 DNA reads TGTGCCAGCAGCTCTGGGACAGTAAACACTGAAGCTTTCTTT. This translates into CASSSGTVNTEAFF.

This clonotype was seen more than once but under ten times. The rearrangement links TRBV4-1 to TRBJ2-7, with 8 bases that match TRBD2. The V gene end was trimmed by 4 bases and the J gene end by 2 bases; junction bases not matched to a gene: 10. This CDR3 region has 16 residues. Germline assignment: CDR1 MGHRA and CDR2 YSYEKL. The CDR3 sequence is CASSLASGPLTYEQYF. The DNA of the CDR3 is TGCGCCAGCAGCCTCGCTAGCGGGCCCCTAACCTACGAGCAGTACTTC.

This clonotype has only a few counts. This chain joins TRBV24-1 and TRBJ2-7; possibly TRBD1 or TRBD2 for D (5 bases each). The germline V gene has CDR1 KGHDR and CDR2 SFDVKD. The CDR3 is 14 amino acids. The V end was cut by 4 bases, the J end by 6 bases, with 15 bases between. DNA of the CDR3: TGTGCCACCAGTGAACCCGACGGGGCCGGCGAGCAGTACTTC. Protein: CATSEPDGAGEQYF.

As concerns this clonotype: At one of its ends the junction is not consistent with the germline gene, which may arise from a read error. This chain links TRBV7-9 with TRBJ2-7; TRBD2 might be the D (5 bases). CDR1 and CDR2 from the germline V gene are SEHNR and FQNEAQ (reference sequence). The CDR3 runs to 16 residues. The CDR3 loop reads CASSLPGSPPIYERYF. The CDR3 nucleotides read TGTGCCAGCAGCTTGCCGGGGTCCCCGCCTATCTACGAGCGGTACTTC.

This clonotype came up a few times. V is TRBV9 and J is TRBJ1-5; D remains ambiguous. V was pared by 1 base and J by 3 bases, with 5 bases between. Germline V gene sequence: CDR1 SGDLS, CDR2 YYNGEE. The CDR3 is 13 residues long. Here the CDR3 reads CASSVNVNQPQHF. CDR3 coding DNA: TGTGCCAGCAGCGTAAATGTCAATCAGCCCCAGCATTTT. The entire variable domain, with the rest obtained from reference TRBV9 and TRBJ1-5, is as follows: DSGVTQTPKHLITATGQRVTLRCSPRSGDLSVYWYQQSLDQGLQFLIQYYNGEERAKGNILERFSAQQFPDLHSELNLSSLELGDSALYFCASSVNVNQPQHFGDGTRLSIL.

In its sample, this clonotype was seen a few times. The junction does not match germline at one end; this may be a read error. Written as DNA, the CDR3 is TGTGCCATCAGTGAGTCGAAGGACAGTGGATACACCATATATTTT. Encoded protein: CAISESKDSGYTIYF. This chain links TRBV10-3 with TRBJ1-3; D is perhaps TRBD1 (6 bases). This CDR3 contains 15 residues. Germline loops: CDR1 ENHRY, CDR2 SYGVKD.

V gene TRBV27 combines with J gene TRBJ2-2; 11 nucleotides align to TRBD2. With 5 bases clipped from V and 6 bases from J, the junction kept 5 bases outside the gene matches. The CDR3 spans 15 residues. Germline V CDR1 and CDR2: MNHEY, SMNVEV (reference sequence). The CDR3 here is CASSPRTSGSGELFF. In DNA form, the CDR3 reads TGTGCCAGCAGTCCCCGGACTAGCGGGTCCGGGGAGCTGTTTTTT.

A single count supports this clonotype. The chain carries TRBV6-2 or TRBV6-3 and TRBJ2-1, with D uncertain. V lost 4 bases and J lost 6, with 10 bases in between. Germline CDR1 and CDR2: MNHEY and SVGEGT. The CDR3 runs 13 residues. CDR3 in amino acids: CASSLGYFNEQFF. The CDR3 DNA reads TGTGCCAGCAGTTTGGGATATTTCAATGAGCAGTTCTTC.

The genes are TRBV9 and TRBJ2-7; 12 nucleotides match TRBD2. Germline trimming cut 0 bases from V and 2 bases from J; bases unmatched to any gene: 0. Germline CDR1 reads SGDLS; CDR2 reads YYNGEE. The length of the CDR3 is 15 residues. CDR3 sequence reads: CASSVGTSGAYEQYF. The CDR3 DNA follows: TGTGCCAGCAGCGTAGGGACTAGCGGGGCCTACGAGCAGTACTTC.

The chain joins TRBV20-1 to TRBJ2-3; TRBD2 matches at 13 bases. Germline V gives CDR1 DFQATT, CDR2 SNEGSKA (reference sequence). J gave up 6 bases and V 6 bases, and 12 bases lay outside the gene matches. CDR3 length: 16 amino acids. The CDR3 reads CSAARRTSGGEDTQYF. Written as DNA, the CDR3 is TGCAGTGCCGCCCGCCGAACTAGCGGGGGGGAGGATACGCAGTATTTT.

Only a few counts were recorded for this clonotype. V and J are TRBV28 and TRBJ2-5; the match to TRBD2 covers 9 bases. CDR3 length equals 16 residues. Trimming cost V 9 bases and J 2 bases; bases outside gene matches: 13. Germline V gene data show CDR1 as MDHEN and CDR2 as SYDVKM. CDR3 sequence: CARRDLGLAGQETQYF. CDR3 nucleotide sequence: TGTGCCAGACGAGACCTCGGGCTAGCGGGACAAGAGACCCAGTACTTC.

The DNA of the CDR3 is TGTGCCAGCAGTTTAGAGGTAACGGAGGGGACAAGCAATCAGCCCCAGCATTTT. It is translated as CASSLEVTEGTSNQPQHF. The rearrangement links TRBV12-3 or TRBV12-4 to TRBJ1-5, with a tentative D call TRBD1 (6 bases). CDR3 length: 18 amino acids. The V end was cut by 1 base, the J end by 1 base, with 17 bases between.

This clonotype was observed a handful of times. The genes are TRBV20-1 and TRBJ2-7; weak D call: TRBD2 (6 bases). V lost 6 bases and J 5 bases, leaving 17 bases between the germline ends. CDR3 length equals 13 residues. Germline CDR1 reads DFQATT; CDR2 reads SNEGSKA (reference sequence). The CDR3 DNA reads TGCAGTGCCCGAGCGGGTGCGGGGAACGAGCAGTACTTC. The encoded protein is CSARAGAGNEQYF.

The rearrangement joins TRBV20-1 to TRBJ2-7; TRBD2 matches at 8 bases. Germline CDR1 and CDR2: DFQATT and SNEGSKA (reference sequence). V trimming: 6 bases; J trimming: 5 bases; junction bases outside the gene matches: 12. This CDR3 comprises 14 residues. CDR3 region: CSANRGLGVHEQYF. The CDR3 region has the DNA TGCAGTGCCAATAGGGGACTAGGAGTCCACGAGCAGTACTTC.